A single T cell receptor (beta chain) is shown here with its context. The clone's antigen remains unknown. One base away there is no much larger clone; base qualities are not given. The junction shows trimming of 9 bases on V and 5 bases on J, plus 22 bases between the germline ends. The CDR3 has 15 amino acids, counting the end cysteine and phenylalanine. Only the CDR3 region is kept as DNA, spanning 45 bases read in frame from base 1. The germline V gene gives CDR1 as MDHEN and CDR2 as SYDVKM. These data belong to a study of OX40 agonist ivuxolimab in advanced cancers. Some background on the complete study: Ivuxolimab was an agonistic, fully human IgG2 monoclonal antibody directed against OX40 (CD134), a costimulatory receptor. Patients were allowed to have had prior anti-PD-1, anti-PD-L1 or anti-CTLA-4 therapy, and approximately 41% of the dose-escalation patients had previously received checkpoint inhibitors. Among the roughly 50 dose-escalation patients, about 20 had hepatocellular carcinoma, approximately 15 melanoma, 9 renal cell carcinoma and 9 head and neck cancer. The paper describes the monotherapy dose-escalation part (N ≈ 51 patients) of the phase I trial of ivuxolimab. The purpose of peripheral TCRbeta sequencing was to test whether ivuxolimab changed TCR sequence diversity and led to clonal T-cell expansion. Intravenous ivuxolimab was administered to patients every 2 weeks at six dose levels: 0.01, 0.1, 0.3, 1.5, 3 and 10 mg/kg. Partial responses occurred in three dose-escalation patients: two with cutaneous melanoma and one with hepatocellular carcinoma. A male proportion of about 79% and a mean age of approximately 58 years, ranging from about 20 to 80, were recorded for the dose-escalation cohort.

Points the paper makes about the study in general: On average, CD8+ T cells showed more expanded clones than CD4+ T cells after ivuxolimab. At doses of 0.1 to 3.0 mg/kg, clonal expansion of both CD4+ and CD8+ T cells in blood was seen between baseline and week 6. Low levels of normalized T-cell clonal expansion were also seen in some patients who did not respond. Antigen specificity was not determined for the clonally expanded peripheral T cells. Partial responders in the 0.1-3.0 mg/kg groups had among the lowest normalized peripheral clonal expansion, especially among CD8+ T cells.

To sequence the TCRbeta CDR3 region, genomic DNA was isolated from the sorted cells. TCRbeta CDR3 regions were sequenced using the immunoSEQ Assay. Imported from immuneACCESS, the table was reduced by TCRdb to in-frame sequences with V and J called. These copies leave out some clones; in studies compared against another copy, an unresolved V gene accounts for under half, and the cause of the remainder is not known. Here the sample has about 59,000 clones; about four fifths occur a single time. Approximately 0.56% of the sample goes to the ten largest clones. The trial excluded patients who had a history of autoimmune disease or were on systemic immunosuppression. In every dose cohort, peripheral blood was drawn for TCR sequencing at baseline, cycle 4 day 1, and cycle 7 day 1. Samples came from an open-label, multicenter, first-in-human phase I dose-escalation trial of ivuxolimab. Adults with locally advanced or metastatic head and neck squamous cell, hepatocellular, melanoma or renal cell carcinoma were enrolled in the trial. Before TCR sequencing, CD4+ T cells and CD8+ T cells were sorted from peripheral blood as separate populations.

The sequencing here drew on CD4+ or CD8+ T cells sorted from blood, taken in a trial of the OX40 agonist ivuxolimab. This sequence was found in an adult with an advanced solid tumor such as melanoma, head and neck, liver or kidney cancer. The chain is assembled from TRBV28 and TRBJ1-2; tentative D gene TRBD1, with 5 bases matching. CDR3 protein: CARMLPGLPRYGYTF. Read as DNA, the sequence is TGTGCCAGGATGCTCCCGGGACTCCCGAGGTATGGCTACACCTTC.